The rows below give T cell receptor beta chains drawn from one sample of a study of T-cell memory formation after mild COVID-19. TCRdb processed the 5' RACE reads anew with MiXCR; each CDR3 protein has one entry. The table lists about 50,000 distinct CDR3 sequences, approximately 12% of them singletons, with roughly 22% in the top ten. The sequencing input was PBMCs or a T cell subset sorted from them (not recorded which). The source is a man between 18 and 29 years old who had mild COVID-19 (a few samples of this study predate the infection). Cell type and time point are not known. Each CDR3 is given with its conserved first and last residue. D genes are given only for firm matches. Clone size is not always given. Where it is, it says once, few, many or a class for expanded clones.

size,V,D,length,J,DNA,CDR3
many,TRBV20-1,TRBD1,11,TRBJ2-5,TGCAGTGCAATCAGGGGGGAGACCCAGTACTTC,CSAIRGETQYF
.,TRBV9,.,13,TRBJ1-6,TGTGCCAGCAGCGTAGAGAGGGATTCACCCCTCCACTTT,CASSVERDSPLHF
.,TRBV7-9,.,21,TRBJ2-6,TGTGCCAGCAGGCCCCAGGTCCTCCGAAGCCTAAGCTCCTCTGGGGCCAACGTCCTGACTTTC,CASRPQVLRSLSSSGANVLTF
.,TRBV5-1,.,11,TRBJ1-1,TGCGCCAGCAGGGTCTCCACTGAAGCTTTCTTT,CASRVSTEAFF
few,TRBV7-2,.,14,TRBJ2-3,TGTGCCAGCAGCCCCCTCGAGAGGGGAGGTACGCAGTATTTT,CASSPLERGGTQYF
.,TRBV20-1,TRBD1,16,TRBJ1-5,TGCAGTGCTGACCTTTTCGGGCCCAGGGGGAATCAGCCCCAGCATTTT,CSADLFGPRGNQPQHF
.,TRBV18,TRBD2,16,TRBJ2-3,TGTGCCAGCTCACCCCCTAGCGGGGGGGGCACAGATACGCAGTATTTT,CASSPPSGGGTDTQYF
.,TRBV14,.,17,TRBJ2-1,TGTGCCAGCAGCGCCCGCAGGTTAGCCGTTTCAAGGAATGAGCAGTTCTTC,CASSARRLAVSRNEQFF
.,TRBV7-9,.,13,TRBJ2-5,TGTGCCAGCATCAGGAGCCTCCAAGAGACCCAGTACTTC,CASIRSLQETQYF
few,TRBV4-1,.,16,TRBJ1-2,TGCGCCAGCAGCCAGAGCTCGTTGGACGGATTATATGGCTACACCTTC,CASSQSSLDGLYGYTF
many,TRBV3-1,TRBD2,17,TRBJ2-5,TGTGCCAGCAGCCAAGGTGCGACTAGCGGGGGAGAAGAGACCCAGTACTTC,CASSQGATSGGEETQYF
many,TRBV20-1,.,13,TRBJ2-1,TGCAGTGCTTTAGAGGGTCGTAACAATGAGCAGTTCTTC,CSALEGRNNEQFF
.,TRBV5-1,TRBD1,15,TRBJ2-7,TGCGCCAGCAGCCCACCGGGACAGGGCCTTGCCGAACAGTACTTC,CASSPPGQGLAEQYF
few,TRBV7-8,.,14,TRBJ2-7,TGTGCCAGCAGCTTAAAGAGGGTATCCTACGAGCAGTACTTC,CASSLKRVSYEQYF
few,TRBV19,.,14,TRBJ2-7,TGTGCCAGTAGTCGGACCTACAGCTCCTACGAGCAGTACTTC,CASSRTYSSYEQYF
few,TRBV20-1,.,12,TRBJ1-1,TGCAGTGCTAGGCCGGCGAACACTGAAGCTTTCTTT,CSARPANTEAFF
.,TRBV5-1,TRBD1,15,TRBJ2-2,TGCGCCAGCAGCGAGGGACAGGGGAACACCGGGGAGCTGTTTTTT,CASSEGQGNTGELFF
.,TRBV12-3/TRBV12-4,.,15,TRBJ2-2,TGTGCCAGCAGTCAGGGGGACTTGTACACCGGGGAGCTGTTTTTT,CASSQGDLYTGELFF
few,TRBV5-4,.,14,TRBJ2-5,TGTTCCTACAAGTCTAGCAGAAATCAGGAGACCCAGTACTTC,CSYKSSRNQETQYF
few,TRBV7-2,.,14,TRBJ2-5,TGTGCCAGCAGCGAGACCGGGGGCCTAGAGACCCAGTACTTC,CASSETGGLETQYF
.,TRBV12-3/TRBV12-4,.,11,TRBJ2-3,TGTGCCAGCAGTATACTTAGGCTGCAGTATTTT,CASSILRLQYF
.,TRBV3-1,.,12,TRBJ2-1,TGTGCCAGCAGCCTTGCGCTAGCGAAGCAGTTCTTC,CASSLALAKQFF
.,TRBV7-2,.,13,TRBJ1-2,TGTGCCAGCACCCCCGACAGACCTCGGGGCTACACCTTC,CASTPDRPRGYTF
few,TRBV27,.,14,TRBJ2-3,TGTGCCAGCAGCCCCGAATGGGGCACAGATACGCAGTATTTT,CASSPEWGTDTQYF
.,TRBV4-3,.,15,TRBJ1-6,TGCGCCAGCAGCCAAGACAGAGGAAGGGCCTCACCCCTCCACTTT,CASSQDRGRASPLHF